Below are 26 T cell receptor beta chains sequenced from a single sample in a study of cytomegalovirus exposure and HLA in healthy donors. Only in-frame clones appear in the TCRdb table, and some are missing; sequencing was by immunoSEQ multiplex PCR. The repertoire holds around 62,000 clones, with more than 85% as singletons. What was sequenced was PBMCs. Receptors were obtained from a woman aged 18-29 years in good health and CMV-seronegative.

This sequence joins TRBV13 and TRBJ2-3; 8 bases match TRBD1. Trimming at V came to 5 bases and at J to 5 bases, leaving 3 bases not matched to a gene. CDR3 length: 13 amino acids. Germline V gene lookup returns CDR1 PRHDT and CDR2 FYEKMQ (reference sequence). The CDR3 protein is CASSPDRGDTQYF. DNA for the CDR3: TGTGCCAGCAGCCCCGACAGGGGAGATACGCAGTATTTT. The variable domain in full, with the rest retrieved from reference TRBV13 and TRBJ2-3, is AAGVIQSPRHLIKEKRETATLKCYPIPRHDTVYWYQQGPGQDPQFLISFYEKMQSDKGSIPDRFSAQQFSDYHSELNMSSLELGDSALYFCASSPDRGDTQYFGPGTRLTVL.

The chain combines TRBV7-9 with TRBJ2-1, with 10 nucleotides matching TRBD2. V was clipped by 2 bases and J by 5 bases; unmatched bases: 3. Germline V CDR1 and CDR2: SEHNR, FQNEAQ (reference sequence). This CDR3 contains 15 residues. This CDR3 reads CASSLRTSGDNEQFF. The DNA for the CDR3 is TGTGCCAGCAGCTTAAGGACTAGCGGAGACAATGAGCAGTTCTTC.

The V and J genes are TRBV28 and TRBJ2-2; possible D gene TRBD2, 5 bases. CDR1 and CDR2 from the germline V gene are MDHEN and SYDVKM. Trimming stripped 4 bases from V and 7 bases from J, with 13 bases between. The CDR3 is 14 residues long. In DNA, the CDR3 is TGTGCCAGCAGTTCAGTTGCGGGCGGCGGGGAGCTGTTTTTT. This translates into CASSSVAGGGELFF.

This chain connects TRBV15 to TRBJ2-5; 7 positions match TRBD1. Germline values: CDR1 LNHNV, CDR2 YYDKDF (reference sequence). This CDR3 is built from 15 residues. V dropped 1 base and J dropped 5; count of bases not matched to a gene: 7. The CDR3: CATSRVDRVSETQYF. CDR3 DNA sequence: TGTGCCACCAGCAGAGTCGACAGGGTGTCGGAGACCCAGTACTTC.

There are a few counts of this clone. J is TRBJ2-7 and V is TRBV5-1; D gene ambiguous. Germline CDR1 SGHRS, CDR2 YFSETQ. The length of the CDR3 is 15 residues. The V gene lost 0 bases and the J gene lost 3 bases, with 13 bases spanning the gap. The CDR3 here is CASSLEAGQVYEQYF. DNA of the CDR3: TGCGCCAGCAGCTTGGAAGCAGGCCAGGTCTACGAGCAGTACTTC.

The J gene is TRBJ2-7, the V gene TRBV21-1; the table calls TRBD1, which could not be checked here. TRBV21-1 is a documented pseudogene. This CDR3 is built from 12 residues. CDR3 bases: TGTGCCAGCTTGGGGGCCCCTTACGAGCAGTACTTC. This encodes CASLGAPYEQYF.

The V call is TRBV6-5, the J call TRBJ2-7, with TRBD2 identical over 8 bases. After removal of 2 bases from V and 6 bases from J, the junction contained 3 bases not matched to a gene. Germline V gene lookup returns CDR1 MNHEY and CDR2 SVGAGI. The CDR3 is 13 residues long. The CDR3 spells CASSYIGTSEQYF. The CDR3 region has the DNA TGTGCCAGCAGTTACATTGGGACTAGCGAGCAGTACTTC.

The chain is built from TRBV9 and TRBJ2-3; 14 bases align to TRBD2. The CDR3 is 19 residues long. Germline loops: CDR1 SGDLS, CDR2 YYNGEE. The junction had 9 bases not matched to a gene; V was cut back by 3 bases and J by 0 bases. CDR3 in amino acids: CASSGTSGGKKRSTDTQYF. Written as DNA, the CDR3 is TGTGCCAGCAGCGGGACTAGCGGGGGGAAAAAAAGAAGCACAGATACGCAGTATTTT.

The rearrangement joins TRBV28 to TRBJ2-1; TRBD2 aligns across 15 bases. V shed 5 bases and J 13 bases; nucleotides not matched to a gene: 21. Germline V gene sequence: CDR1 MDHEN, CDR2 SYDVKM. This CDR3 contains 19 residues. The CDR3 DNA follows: TGTGCCAGCAGTAGCACAAACCCCGCCGGGACTAGCGGGAGGTTAACCCAGTTCTTC. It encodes CASSSTNPAGTSGRLTQFF.

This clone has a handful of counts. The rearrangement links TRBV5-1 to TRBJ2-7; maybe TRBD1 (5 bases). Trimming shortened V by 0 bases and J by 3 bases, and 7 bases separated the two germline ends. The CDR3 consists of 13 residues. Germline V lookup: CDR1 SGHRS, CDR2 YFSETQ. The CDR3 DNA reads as TGCGCCAGCAGCTTGGAACAGGTCTACGAGCAGTACTTC. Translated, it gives CASSLEQVYEQYF.

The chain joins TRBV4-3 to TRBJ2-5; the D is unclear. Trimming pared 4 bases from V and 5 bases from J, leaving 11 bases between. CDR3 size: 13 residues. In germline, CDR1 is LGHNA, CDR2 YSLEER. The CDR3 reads CASSRTNGETQYF. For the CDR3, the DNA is TGCGCCAGCAGCCGAACGAACGGGGAGACCCAGTACTTC.

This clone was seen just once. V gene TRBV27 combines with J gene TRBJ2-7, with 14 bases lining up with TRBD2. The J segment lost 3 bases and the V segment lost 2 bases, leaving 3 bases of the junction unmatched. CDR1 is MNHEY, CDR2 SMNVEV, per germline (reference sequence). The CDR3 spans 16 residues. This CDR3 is CASSLPGLAGDYEQYF. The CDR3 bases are TGTGCCAGCAGTTTACCGGGACTAGCGGGGGACTACGAGCAGTACTTC.

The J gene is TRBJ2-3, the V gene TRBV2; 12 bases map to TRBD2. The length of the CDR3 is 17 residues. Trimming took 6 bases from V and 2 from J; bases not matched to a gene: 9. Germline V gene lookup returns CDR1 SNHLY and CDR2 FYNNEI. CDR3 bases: TGTGCCAGCAGCGTAGGACTAGCGGGACGTTTCACAGATACGCAGTATTTT. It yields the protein CASSVGLAGRFTDTQYF.

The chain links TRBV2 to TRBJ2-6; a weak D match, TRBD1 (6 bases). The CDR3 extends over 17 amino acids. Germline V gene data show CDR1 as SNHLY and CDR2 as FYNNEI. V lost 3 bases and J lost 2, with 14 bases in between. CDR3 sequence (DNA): TGTGCCAGCAGTGATTTGGACAGCAGGGCTGGGGCCAACGTCCTGACTTTC. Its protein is CASSDLDSRAGANVLTF. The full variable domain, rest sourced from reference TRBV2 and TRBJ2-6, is EPEVTQTPSHQVTQMGQEVILRCVPISNHLYFYWYRQILGQKVEFLVSFYNNEISEKSEIFDDQFSVERPDGSNFTLKIRSTKLEDSAMYFCASSDLDSRAGANVLTFGAGSRLTVL.

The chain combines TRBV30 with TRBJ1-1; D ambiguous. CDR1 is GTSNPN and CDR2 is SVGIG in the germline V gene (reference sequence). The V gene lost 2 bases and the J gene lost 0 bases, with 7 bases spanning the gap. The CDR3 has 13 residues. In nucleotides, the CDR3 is TGTGCCTGGAGTCCTAATATGAACACTGAAGCTTTCTTT. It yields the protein CAWSPNMNTEAFF. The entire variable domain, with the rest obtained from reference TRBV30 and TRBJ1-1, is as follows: SQTIHQWPATLVQPVGSPLSLECTVEGTSNPNLYWYRQAAGRGLQLLFYSVGIGQISSEVPQNLSASRPQDRQFILSSKKLLLSDSGFYLCAWSPNMNTEAFFGQGTRLTVV.

The CDR3 bases are TGTGCCAGCAGTGAATACACAGGGGGTTGGACTGAAGCTTTCTTT. It codes for CASSEYTGGWTEAFF. The V and J genes are TRBV25-1 and TRBJ1-1, with 8 bases that match TRBD1. CDR1 is MGHDK and CDR2 is SYGVNS in the germline V gene. V was clipped by 0 bases and J by 5 bases; unmatched bases: 5. The CDR3 spans 15 residues.

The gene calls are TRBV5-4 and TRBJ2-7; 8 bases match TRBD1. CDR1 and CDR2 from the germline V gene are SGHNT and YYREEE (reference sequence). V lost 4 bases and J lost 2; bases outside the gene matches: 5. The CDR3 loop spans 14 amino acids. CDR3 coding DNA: TGTGCCAGCAGCGACCAGGGGGCAGCCTACGAGCAGTACTTC. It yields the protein CASSDQGAAYEQYF.

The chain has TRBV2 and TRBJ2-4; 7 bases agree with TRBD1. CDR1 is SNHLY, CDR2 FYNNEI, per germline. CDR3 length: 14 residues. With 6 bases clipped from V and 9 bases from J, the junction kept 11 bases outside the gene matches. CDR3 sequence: CASRSDRVVGIQYF. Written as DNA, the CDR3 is TGTGCCAGCAGGAGCGACAGGGTTGTCGGCATTCAGTACTTC.

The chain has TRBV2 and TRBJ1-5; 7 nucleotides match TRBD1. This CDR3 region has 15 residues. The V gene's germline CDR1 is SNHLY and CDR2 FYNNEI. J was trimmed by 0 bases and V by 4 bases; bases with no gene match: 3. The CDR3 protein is CASSGQGGSNQPQHF. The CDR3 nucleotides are TGTGCCAGCAGTGGTCAGGGGGGTAGCAATCAGCCCCAGCATTTT.

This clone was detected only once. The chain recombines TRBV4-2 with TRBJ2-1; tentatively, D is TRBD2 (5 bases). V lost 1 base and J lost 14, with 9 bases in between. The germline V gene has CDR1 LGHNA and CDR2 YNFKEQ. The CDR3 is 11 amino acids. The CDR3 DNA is TGTGCCAGCAGCCAAGGGAACGGGGAGTTCTTC. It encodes CASSQGNGEFF.

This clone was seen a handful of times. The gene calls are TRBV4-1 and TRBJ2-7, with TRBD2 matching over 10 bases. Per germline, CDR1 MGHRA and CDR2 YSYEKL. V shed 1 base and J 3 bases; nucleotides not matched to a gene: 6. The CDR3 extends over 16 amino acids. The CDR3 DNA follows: TGCGCCAGCAGCCAAGGCAGGCTAGCGGGAGTCTACGAGCAGTACTTC. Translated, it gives CASSQGRLAGVYEQYF.

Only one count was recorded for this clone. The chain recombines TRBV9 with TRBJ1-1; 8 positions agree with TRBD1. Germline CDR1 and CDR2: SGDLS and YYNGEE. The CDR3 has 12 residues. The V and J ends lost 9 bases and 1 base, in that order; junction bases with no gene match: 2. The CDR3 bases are TGTGCCATGGGACAGGCGAACACTGAAGCTTTCTTT. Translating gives CAMGQANTEAFF.

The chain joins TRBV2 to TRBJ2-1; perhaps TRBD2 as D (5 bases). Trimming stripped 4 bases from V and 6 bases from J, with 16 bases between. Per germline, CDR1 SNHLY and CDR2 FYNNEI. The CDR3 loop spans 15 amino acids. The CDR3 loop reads CASSAQQRLPNEQFF. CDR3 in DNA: TGTGCCAGCAGTGCCCAACAGCGGTTGCCCAATGAGCAGTTCTTC.

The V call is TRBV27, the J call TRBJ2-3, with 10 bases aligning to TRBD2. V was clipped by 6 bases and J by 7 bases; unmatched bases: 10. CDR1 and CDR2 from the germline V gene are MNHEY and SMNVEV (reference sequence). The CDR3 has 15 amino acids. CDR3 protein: CASSSSGGAWNTQYF. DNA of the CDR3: TGTGCCAGCAGCTCGAGCGGGGGGGCCTGGAATACGCAGTATTTT.

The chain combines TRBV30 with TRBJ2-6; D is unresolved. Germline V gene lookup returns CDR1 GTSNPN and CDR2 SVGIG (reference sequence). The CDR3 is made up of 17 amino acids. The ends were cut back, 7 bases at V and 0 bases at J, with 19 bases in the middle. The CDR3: CAFLPGQKSSGANVLTF. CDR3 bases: TGTGCCTTCTTACCAGGCCAAAAGAGCTCTGGGGCCAACGTCCTGACTTTC.

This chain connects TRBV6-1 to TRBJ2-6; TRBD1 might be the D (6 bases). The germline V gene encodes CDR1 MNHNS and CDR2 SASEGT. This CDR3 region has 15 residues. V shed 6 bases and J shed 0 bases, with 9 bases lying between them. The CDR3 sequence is CASRRGGSGANVLTF. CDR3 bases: TGTGCCAGCAGGAGAGGGGGCTCTGGGGCCAACGTCCTGACTTTC.